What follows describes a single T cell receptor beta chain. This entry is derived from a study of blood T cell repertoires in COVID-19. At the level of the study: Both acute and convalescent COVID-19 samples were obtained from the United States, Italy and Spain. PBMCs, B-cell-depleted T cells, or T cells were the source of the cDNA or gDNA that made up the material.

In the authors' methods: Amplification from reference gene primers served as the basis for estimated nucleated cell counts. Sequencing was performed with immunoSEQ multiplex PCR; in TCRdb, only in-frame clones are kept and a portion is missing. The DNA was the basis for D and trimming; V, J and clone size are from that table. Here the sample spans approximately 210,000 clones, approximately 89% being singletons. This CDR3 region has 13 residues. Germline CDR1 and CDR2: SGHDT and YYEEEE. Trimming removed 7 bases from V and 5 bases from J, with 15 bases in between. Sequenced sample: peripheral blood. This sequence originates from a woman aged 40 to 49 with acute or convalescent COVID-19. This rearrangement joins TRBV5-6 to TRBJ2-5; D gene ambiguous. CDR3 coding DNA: TGTGCCAGCCTTAAGACATCCCACGAGACCCAGTACTTC. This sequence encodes CASLKTSHETQYF.